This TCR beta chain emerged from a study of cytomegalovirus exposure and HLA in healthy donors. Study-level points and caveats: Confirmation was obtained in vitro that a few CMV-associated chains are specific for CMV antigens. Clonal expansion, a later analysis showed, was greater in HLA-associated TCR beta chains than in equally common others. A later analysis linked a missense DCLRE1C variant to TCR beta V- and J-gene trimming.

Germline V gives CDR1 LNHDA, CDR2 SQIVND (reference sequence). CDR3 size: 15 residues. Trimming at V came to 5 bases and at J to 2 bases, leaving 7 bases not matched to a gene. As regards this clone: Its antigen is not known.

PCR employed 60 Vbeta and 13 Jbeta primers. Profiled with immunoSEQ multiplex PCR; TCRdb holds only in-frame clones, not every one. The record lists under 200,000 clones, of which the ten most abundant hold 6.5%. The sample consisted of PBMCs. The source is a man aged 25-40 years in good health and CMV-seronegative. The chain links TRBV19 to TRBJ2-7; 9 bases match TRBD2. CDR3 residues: CASSAGLASPYEQYF. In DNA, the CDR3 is TGTGCCAGTAGTGCCGGACTAGCGAGTCCCTACGAGCAGTACTTC.